The clone carrying this TCR beta chain has at least ten counts. The antigen remains undetermined. The library was made from cDNA and included unique molecular identifiers. Each CDR3 protein gets one entry after TCRdb re-called the PCR reads with MiXCR. This table has roughly 620,000 distinct CDR3 sequences, 44% appearing once. The CDR3 has 17 residues. Trimming stripped 3 bases from V and 0 bases from J, with 18 bases between. Germline assignment: CDR1 ENHRY and CDR2 SYGVKD. The data belong to a study of post-analysis software for immune sequencing data. Study-level results: Higher frequency in patients than in controls was seen for roughly five TRBV segments, with TRBV5-6, TRBV5-1 and TRBV20-1 among them. Normalized Chao1 diversity in multiple sclerosis patients fell significantly below that of controls.

The source is a girl aged 10 to 17 with multiple sclerosis. The sequenced material came from blood. This chain links TRBV10-3 with TRBJ2-7; tentatively, D is TRBD1 (5 bases). The CDR3: CAISDLTFRASSYEQYF. In nucleotides, the CDR3 is TGTGCCATCAGTGACTTAACCTTCAGGGCGAGCTCCTACGAGCAGTACTTC.